The entry below describes one T cell receptor beta chain. No antigen is known for it. The data belong to a study of T cells in Graves' hyperthyroidism and ophthalmopathy. General study points: A 13 V-J signature model discriminated ophthalmopathy versus stable hyperthyroidism.

The V gene lost 1 base and the J gene lost 2 bases, with 12 bases spanning the gap. The CDR3 totals 16 residues. CDR1 is SGHVS and CDR2 is FNYEAQ in the germline V gene. Amplification of TCR beta CDR3 regions was performed using RNA transcripts as template. HTBI primers were used for first-round RT-PCR of the TCR CDR3. TCRdb passed the multiplex PCR reads through MiXCR, listing each CDR3 protein once. The table includes some 380,000 distinct CDR3 sequences, roughly 13% detected once. This sequence joins TRBV7-6 and TRBJ1-3; unclear D gene. This TCR derives from a man aged 30 to 45 with Graves' hyperthyroidism that later progressed to Graves' ophthalmopathy. Input material: blood. The CDR3: CASSLGATLPGNTIYF. In nucleotides, the CDR3 is TGTGCCAGCAGCTTAGGGGCGACACTTCCTGGAAACACCATATATTTT.